A selection of T cell receptor beta chains follows, all from one sample in a study of T cells after posttransplantation cyclophosphamide. Clones were read by immunoSEQ multiplex PCR, and TCRdb kept only the in-frame ones, dropping some. The table shows more than 15,000 clones, with roughly 87% occurring only once. This specimen was PBMCs, taken after an allogeneic stem cell transplant with a calcineurin inhibitor and methotrexate. The receptors derive from a male patient aged 45-59 years who received an allogeneic stem cell transplant from an unrelated donor, was CMV-positive, and had chronic GVHD only. Some T cells may be provided by the graft donor. The CDR3 runs from the conserved cysteine through the conserved F or W. D genes are given only for firm matches. Where a row states a size, it is once, few, many or the class of an expanded clone; other rows omit it.

V,length,D,size,J,DNA,CDR3
TRBV13,12,-,-,TRBJ2-7,TGTGCCAGCAGCTTATGGCCCTACGAGCAGTACTTC,CASSLWPYEQYF
TRBV14,12,-,-,TRBJ1-6,TGTGCCAGCAGCCATAGCAATTCACCCCTCCACTTT,CASSHSNSPLHF
TRBV19,15,-,-,TRBJ2-7,TGTGCCAGTAGTATACTGGCAACAAATCAATACGAGCAGTACTTC,CASSILATNQYEQYF
TRBV27,13,-,-,TRBJ2-5,TGTGCCAGCAGGGAGGGGCTGTATGAGACCCAGTACTTC,CASREGLYETQYF
TRBV27,13,TRBD1,few,TRBJ2-3,TGTGCCAGCAAACCGACAGGGACAGATACGCAGTATTTT,CASKPTGTDTQYF
TRBV7-3,14,TRBD2,-,TRBJ2-2,TGTGCCAGCAGCCAAGGACTAGCAACCGGGGAGCTGTTTTTT,CASSQGLATGELFF
TRBV19,15,TRBD1,few,TRBJ1-3,TGTGCCAGTAGTCAGGGGACAGGGTTTGGAAACACCATATATTTT,CASSQGTGFGNTIYF
TRBV5-6,16,-,-,TRBJ2-7,TGTGCCAGCAGCTTGTTCGAGGCTGGCGGGGCCTACGAGCAGTACTTC,CASSLFEAGGAYEQYF
TRBV28,15,-,-,TRBJ2-3,TGTGCCAGCAGCATCCGGGGAATAAACACAGATACGCAGTATTTT,CASSIRGINTDTQYF
TRBV13,14,-,-,TRBJ1-2,TGTGCCAGCAGCTTCAGGGGATTCGGCTATGGCTACACCTTC,CASSFRGFGYGYTF
TRBV7-8,15,TRBD2,-,TRBJ2-1,TGTGCCAGCAGCCTACTAGCGGGAGTTTCCAATGAGCAGTTCTTC,CASSLLAGVSNEQFF
TRBV6-5,14,TRBD1,-,TRBJ1-5,TGTGCCAGCAGTTGGACAGGGACCAATCAGCCCCAGCATTTT,CASSWTGTNQPQHF
TRBV29-1,14,TRBD1,-,TRBJ1-3,TGCAGCGTGCAAAGGACAGGGTTCGGAAACACCATATATTTT,CSVQRTGFGNTIYF
TRBV7-9,15,-,-,TRBJ2-4,TGTGCCAGCAGCTTAGGAGACTTAGCCAAAAACATTCAGTACTTC,CASSLGDLAKNIQYF
TRBV5-1,14,TRBD1,-,TRBJ1-3,TGCGCCAGCAGCGTGACAGGGACTGGAAACACCATATATTTT,CASSVTGTGNTIYF
TRBV9,14,TRBD2,-,TRBJ2-7,TGTGCCAGCAGCGTAGGCGGGGGTACCTACGAGCAGTACTTC,CASSVGGGTYEQYF
TRBV15,17,-,-,TRBJ1-3,TGTGCCACCAGCCCAACACAGGGCTGGGGGTCTGGAAACACCATATATTTT,CATSPTQGWGSGNTIYF
TRBV14,22,-,-,TRBJ1-1,TGTGCCAGCAGCCAAGAATTAAATGTGTACGGGACACCGAAAGGAGAAAACACTGAAGCTTTCTTT,CASSQELNVYGTPKGENTEAFF